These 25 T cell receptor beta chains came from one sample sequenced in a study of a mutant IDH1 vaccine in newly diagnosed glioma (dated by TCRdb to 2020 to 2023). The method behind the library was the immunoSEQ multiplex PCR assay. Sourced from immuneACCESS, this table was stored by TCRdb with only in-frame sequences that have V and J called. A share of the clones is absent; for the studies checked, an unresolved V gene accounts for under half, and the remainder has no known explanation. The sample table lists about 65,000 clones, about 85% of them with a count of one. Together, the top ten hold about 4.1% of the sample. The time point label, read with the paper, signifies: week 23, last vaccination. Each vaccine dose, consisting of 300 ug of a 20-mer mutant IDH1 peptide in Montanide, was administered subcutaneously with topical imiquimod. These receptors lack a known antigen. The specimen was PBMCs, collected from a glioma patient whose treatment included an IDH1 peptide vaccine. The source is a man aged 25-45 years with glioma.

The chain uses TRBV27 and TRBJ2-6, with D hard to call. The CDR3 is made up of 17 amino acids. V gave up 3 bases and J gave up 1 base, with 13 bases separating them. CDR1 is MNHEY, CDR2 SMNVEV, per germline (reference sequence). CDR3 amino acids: CASSFQATISGANVLTF. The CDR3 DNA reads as TGTGCCAGCAGTTTCCAGGCAACAATTTCTGGGGCCAACGTCCTGACTTTC.

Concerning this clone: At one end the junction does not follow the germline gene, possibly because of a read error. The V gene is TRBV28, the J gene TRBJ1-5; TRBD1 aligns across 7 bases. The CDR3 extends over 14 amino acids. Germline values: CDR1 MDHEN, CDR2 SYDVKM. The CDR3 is CASRTGYSTQPQHF. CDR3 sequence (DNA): TGTGCCAGCAGGACAGGGTATAGCACTCAGCCCCAGCATTTT.

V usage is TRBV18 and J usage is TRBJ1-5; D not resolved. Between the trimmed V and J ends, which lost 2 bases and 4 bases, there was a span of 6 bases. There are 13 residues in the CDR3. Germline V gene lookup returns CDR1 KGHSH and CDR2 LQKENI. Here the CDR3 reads CASSPSSNQPQHF. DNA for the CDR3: TGTGCCAGCTCACCATCTTCTAATCAGCCCCAGCATTTT.

The DNA of the CDR3 is TGTGCCAGCAGCTCGACGACAGGGGGCGTCACTGAAGCTTTCTTT. This codes for CASSSTTGGVTEAFF. V gene TRBV13 combines with J gene TRBJ1-1; 10 bases line up with TRBD1. After removal of 4 bases from V and 4 bases from J, the junction contained 6 bases not matched to a gene. The CDR3 runs to 15 residues. The V gene's germline CDR1 is PRHDT and CDR2 FYEKMQ (reference sequence).

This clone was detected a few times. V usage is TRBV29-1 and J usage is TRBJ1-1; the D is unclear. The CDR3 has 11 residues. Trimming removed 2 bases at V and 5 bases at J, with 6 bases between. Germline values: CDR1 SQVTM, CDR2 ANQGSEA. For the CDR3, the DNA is TGCAGCGTTGAAATCGGGACTGAAGCTTTCTTT. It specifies CSVEIGTEAFF.

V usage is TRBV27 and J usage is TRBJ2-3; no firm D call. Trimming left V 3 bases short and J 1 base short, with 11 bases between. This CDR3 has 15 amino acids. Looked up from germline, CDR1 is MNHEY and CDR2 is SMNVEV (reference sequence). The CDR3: CASSFSGWGTDTQYF. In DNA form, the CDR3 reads TGTGCCAGCAGTTTTTCCGGGTGGGGCACAGATACGCAGTATTTT.

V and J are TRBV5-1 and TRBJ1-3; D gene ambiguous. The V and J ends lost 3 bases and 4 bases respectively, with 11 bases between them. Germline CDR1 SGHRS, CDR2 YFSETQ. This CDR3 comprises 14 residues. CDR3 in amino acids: CASSYDVRGNTIYF. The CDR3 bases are TGCGCCAGCAGCTATGACGTTAGGGGAAACACCATATATTTT.

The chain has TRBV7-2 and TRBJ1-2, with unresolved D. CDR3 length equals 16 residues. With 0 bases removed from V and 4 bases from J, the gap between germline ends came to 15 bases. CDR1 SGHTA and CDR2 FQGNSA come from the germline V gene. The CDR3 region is CASSLARQRSIYGYTF. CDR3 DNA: TGTGCCAGCAGCTTAGCGCGGCAGCGTAGTATCTATGGCTACACCTTC.

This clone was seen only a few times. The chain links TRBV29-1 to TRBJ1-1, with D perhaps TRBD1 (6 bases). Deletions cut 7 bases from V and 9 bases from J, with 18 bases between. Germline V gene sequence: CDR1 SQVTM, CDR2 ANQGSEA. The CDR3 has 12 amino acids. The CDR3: CSAAEQGFKAFF. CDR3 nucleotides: TGCAGCGCCGCCGAACAGGGATTTAAAGCTTTCTTT.

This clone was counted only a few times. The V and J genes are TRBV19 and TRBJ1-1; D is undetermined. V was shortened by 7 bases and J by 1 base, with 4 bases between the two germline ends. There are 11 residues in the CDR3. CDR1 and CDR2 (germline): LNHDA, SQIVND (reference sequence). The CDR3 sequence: CASKQNTEAFF. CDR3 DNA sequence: TGTGCCAGTAAACAGAACACTGAAGCTTTCTTT.

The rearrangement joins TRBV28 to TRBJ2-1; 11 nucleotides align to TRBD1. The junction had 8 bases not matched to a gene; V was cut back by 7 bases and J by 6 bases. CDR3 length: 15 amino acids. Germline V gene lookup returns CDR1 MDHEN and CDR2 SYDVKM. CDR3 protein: CASIYGGTGGNEQFF. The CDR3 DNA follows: TGTGCCAGCATTTACGGGGGGACAGGGGGCAATGAGCAGTTCTTC.

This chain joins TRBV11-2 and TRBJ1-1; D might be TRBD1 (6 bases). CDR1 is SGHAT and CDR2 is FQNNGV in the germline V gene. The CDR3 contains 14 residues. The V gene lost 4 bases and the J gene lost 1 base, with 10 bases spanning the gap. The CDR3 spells CASSSTTGNTEAFF. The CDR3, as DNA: TGTGCCAGCAGCTCGACGACAGGGAACACTGAAGCTTTCTTT.

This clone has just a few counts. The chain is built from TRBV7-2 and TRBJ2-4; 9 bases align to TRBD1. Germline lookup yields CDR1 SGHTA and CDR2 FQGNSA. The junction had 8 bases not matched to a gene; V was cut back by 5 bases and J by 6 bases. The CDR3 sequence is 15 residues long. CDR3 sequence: CASSRRTGEGNIQYF. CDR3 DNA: TGTGCCAGCAGCCGACGGACAGGGGAGGGAAACATTCAGTACTTC.

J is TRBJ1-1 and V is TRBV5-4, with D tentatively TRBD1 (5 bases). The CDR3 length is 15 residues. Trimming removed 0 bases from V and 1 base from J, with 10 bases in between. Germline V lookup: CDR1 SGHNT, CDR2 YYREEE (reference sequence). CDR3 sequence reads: CASSLVGDRNTEAFF. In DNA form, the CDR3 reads TGTGCCAGCAGCTTGGTAGGGGATAGGAACACTGAAGCTTTCTTT. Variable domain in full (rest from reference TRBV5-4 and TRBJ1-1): ETGVTQSPTHLIKTRGQQVTLRCSSQSGHNTVSWYQQALGQGPQFIFQYYREEENGRGNFPPRFSGLQFPNYSSELNVNALELDDSALYLCASSLVGDRNTEAFFGQGTRLTVV.

The CDR3 sequence: CASSPSGVGSYEQYF. The CDR3 DNA reads TGTGCCAGCAGCCCCAGCGGGGTAGGGTCCTACGAGCAGTACTTC. The chain carries TRBV6-1 and TRBJ2-5; 7 bases fit TRBD2. The J call may be faulty, since TRBJ2-7 better matches the DNA end. Germline V lookup: CDR1 MNHNS, CDR2 SASEGT. The length of the CDR3 is 15 residues.

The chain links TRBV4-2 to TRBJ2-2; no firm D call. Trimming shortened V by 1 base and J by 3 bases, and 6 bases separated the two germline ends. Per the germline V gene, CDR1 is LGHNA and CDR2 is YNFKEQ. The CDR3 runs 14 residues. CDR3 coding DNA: TGTGCCAGCAGCCAAGTAGAGGACACCGGGGAGCTGTTTTTT. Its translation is CASSQVEDTGELFF.

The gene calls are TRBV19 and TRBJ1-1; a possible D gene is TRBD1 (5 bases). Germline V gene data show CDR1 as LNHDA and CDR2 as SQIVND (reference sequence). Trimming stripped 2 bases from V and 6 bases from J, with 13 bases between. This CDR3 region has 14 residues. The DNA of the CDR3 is TGTGCCAGTAGTATACTCCAGGGTTCGTCTGAAGCTTTCTTT. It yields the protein CASSILQGSSEAFF.

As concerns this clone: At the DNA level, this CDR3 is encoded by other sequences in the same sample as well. The CDR3: CATSRGTGGRNQPQHF. CDR3 in DNA: TGTGCCACCAGCAGAGGAACCGGGGGAAGGAATCAGCCCCAGCATTTT. The chain has TRBV15 and TRBJ1-5, with a possible D match to TRBD1 (5 bases). Per the germline V gene, CDR1 is LNHNV and CDR2 is YYDKDF (reference sequence). The CDR3 sequence is 16 residues long. V lost 1 base and J 4 bases, leaving 14 bases between the germline ends.

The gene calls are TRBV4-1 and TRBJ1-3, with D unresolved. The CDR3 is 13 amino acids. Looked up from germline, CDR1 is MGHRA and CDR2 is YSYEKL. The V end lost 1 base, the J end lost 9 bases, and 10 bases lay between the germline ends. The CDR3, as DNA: TGCGCCAGCAGCCAAGCTTCGGGCTTCACCATATATTTT. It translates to CASSQASGFTIYF.

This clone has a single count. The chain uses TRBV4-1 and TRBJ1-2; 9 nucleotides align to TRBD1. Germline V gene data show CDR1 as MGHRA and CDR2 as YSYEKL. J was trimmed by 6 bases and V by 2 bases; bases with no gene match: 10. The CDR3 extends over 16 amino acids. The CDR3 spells CASSQTTGGLIDGYTF. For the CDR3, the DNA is TGCGCCAGCAGCCAAACTACAGGGGGCCTCATCGATGGCTACACCTTC.

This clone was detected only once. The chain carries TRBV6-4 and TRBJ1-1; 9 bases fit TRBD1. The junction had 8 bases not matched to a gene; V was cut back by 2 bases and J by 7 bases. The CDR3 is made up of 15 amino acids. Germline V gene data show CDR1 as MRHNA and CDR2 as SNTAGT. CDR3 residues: CASSDTYRDRDEAFF. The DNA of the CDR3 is TGTGCCAGCAGTGACACATACCGGGACAGGGATGAAGCTTTCTTT.

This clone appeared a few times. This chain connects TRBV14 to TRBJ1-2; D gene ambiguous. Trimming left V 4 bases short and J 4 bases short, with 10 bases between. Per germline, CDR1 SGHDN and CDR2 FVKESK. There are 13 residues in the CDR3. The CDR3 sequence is CASSPLRGYGYTF. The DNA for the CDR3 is TGTGCCAGCAGCCCCCTGCGGGGCTATGGCTACACCTTC.

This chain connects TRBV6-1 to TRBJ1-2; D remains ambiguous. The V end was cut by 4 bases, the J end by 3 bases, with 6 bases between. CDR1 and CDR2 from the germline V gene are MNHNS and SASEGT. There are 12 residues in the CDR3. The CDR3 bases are TGTGCCAGCAGTGGCATGGACTATGGCTACACCTTC. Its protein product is CASSGMDYGYTF.

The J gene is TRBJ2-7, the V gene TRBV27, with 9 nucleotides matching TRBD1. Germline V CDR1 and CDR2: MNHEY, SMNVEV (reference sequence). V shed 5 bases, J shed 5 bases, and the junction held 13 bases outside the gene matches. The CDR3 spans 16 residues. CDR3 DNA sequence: TGTGCCAGCAGTCATCTACCGGGACAGGGTAATAACGAGCAGTACTTC. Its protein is CASSHLPGQGNNEQYF.

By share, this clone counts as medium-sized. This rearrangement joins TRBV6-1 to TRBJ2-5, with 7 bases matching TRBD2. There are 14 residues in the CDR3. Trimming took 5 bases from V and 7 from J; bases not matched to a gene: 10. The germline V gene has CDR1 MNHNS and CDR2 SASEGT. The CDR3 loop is CASSPSGLMGTQYF. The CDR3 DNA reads TGTGCCAGCAGTCCTAGCGGACTAATGGGGACCCAGTACTTC.